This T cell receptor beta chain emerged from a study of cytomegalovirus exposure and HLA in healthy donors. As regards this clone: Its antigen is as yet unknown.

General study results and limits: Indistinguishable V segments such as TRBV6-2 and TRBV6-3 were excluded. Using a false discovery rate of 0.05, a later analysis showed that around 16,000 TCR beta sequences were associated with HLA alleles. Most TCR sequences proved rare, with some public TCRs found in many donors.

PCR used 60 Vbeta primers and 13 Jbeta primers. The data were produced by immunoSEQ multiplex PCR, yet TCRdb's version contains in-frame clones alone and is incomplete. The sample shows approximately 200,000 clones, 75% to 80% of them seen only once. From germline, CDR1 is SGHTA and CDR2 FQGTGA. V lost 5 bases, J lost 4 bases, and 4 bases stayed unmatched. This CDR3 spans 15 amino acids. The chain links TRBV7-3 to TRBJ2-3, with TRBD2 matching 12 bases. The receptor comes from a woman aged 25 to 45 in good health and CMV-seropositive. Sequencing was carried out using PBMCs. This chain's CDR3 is CASSLRLAGADTQYF. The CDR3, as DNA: TGTGCCAGCAGCCTCAGACTAGCGGGGGCAGATACGCAGTATTTT.